A few counts support the clone carrying this T cell receptor (beta chain). This sample was included in a study of T cells in Graves' hyperthyroidism and ophthalmopathy. Germline-derived CDR1 and CDR2 are LNHDA and SQIVND (reference sequence). The CDR3 consists of 15 residues. V dropped 1 base and J dropped 4 bases, with 11 bases sitting between them. Researchers took RNA transcripts and amplified the TCR beta CDR3 regions from them. The primer set for the first-round RT-PCR of the TCR CDR3 was HTBI. From the multiplex PCR reads, TCRdb called clonotypes with MiXCR, one entry per CDR3 protein. The data show fewer than 500,000 distinct CDR3 sequences, roughly 14% seen once.

The chain joins TRBV19 to TRBJ2-1, with D perhaps TRBD2 (7 bases). The clonotype comes from a man between 18 and 29 years old with Graves' ophthalmopathy. Material for sequencing was blood. CDR3 sequence: CASSIVAGAYNEQFF. Here the CDR3 DNA reads TGTGCCAGTAGTATAGTCGCGGGGGCGTACAATGAGCAGTTCTTC.